Listed below are T cell receptor beta chains from one sample, sequenced in a study of T-cell memory formation after mild COVID-19. TCRdb called the 5' RACE reads again in MiXCR, with one record for every CDR3 protein. The sample shows 250,000 to 300,000 distinct CDR3 sequences, 15% to 20% of them seen only once. Sequenced material: PBMCs or a T cell subset sorted from them (not recorded which). The receptors originated from a man younger than 35 who had mild COVID-19 (a few samples of this study predate the infection). Cell type and time point are not known. CDR3s leave out the opening cysteine and the closing phenylalanine or tryptophan.

v_call	j_call	cdr3_aa
TRBV12-3/TRBV12-4	TRBJ2-5	ASRPPGETQY
TRBV7-6	TRBJ1-1	ATRQNTEAF
TRBV5-1	TRBJ2-2	ASVLSGGSTGELF
TRBV6-5	TRBJ2-1	ASSYTQGAGEQF
TRBV15	TRBJ2-7	ATSPSGIPYEQY
TRBV2	TRBJ2-5	ASSDEGALSETQY
TRBV2	TRBJ2-4	ASSMTRNIQY
TRBV20-1	TRBJ2-5	SASPTDLYQETQY
TRBV11-2	TRBJ1-5	ASSLGVSQPQH
TRBV10-3	TRBJ2-5	AIKTSLETQY
TRBV20-1	TRBJ2-5	SGISEESGIPGTQY
TRBV9	TRBJ2-5	ASSVAWLAGTQY
TRBV7-2	TRBJ1-1	ASSLRRTPGDTEAF
TRBV6-2/TRBV6-3	TRBJ1-5	ASRARTPNNQPQH
TRBV11-2	TRBJ1-6	ASSSRVGNSPLH
TRBV4-3	TRBJ2-2	ASSQEQSTIGELF
TRBV20-1	TRBJ2-1	SARIGWGGYNEQF